What follows is one T cell receptor beta chain and its context. Only a few counts were recorded for this clone. Its antigen is still unknown. Base qualities are not provided; no much larger clone lies one nucleotide away. This record belongs to a study of blood T cell repertoires in COVID-19 (dated by TCRdb to about 2020). Regarding the complete study: Collaborator samples came from the United States, Italy and Spain and covered acute and convalescent phases of COVID-19. A de-identified subject ID, COVID-19 status, age in years and sex were almost always included in the sample metadata. The material from the prospective study consisted of cDNA or gDNA derived from T cells, B-cell-depleted T cells, or PBMCs. The repertoires were released in a freely available public database intended as a resource for research on the immune response to SARS-CoV-2. Deeply sampled blood TCRbeta repertoires from subjects exposed to, actively infected with, or recovered from COVID-19 were included in the dataset. Where available, HLA class I and class II types were obtained from metadata supplied by the sample provider rather than from assay-based typing. The samples were drawn from two sources: the first 160 participants of the ongoing ImmuneRACE study, and over 950 subjects contributed by 6 global collaborators. Here is what the overall study found, with its caveats: How much clinical and demographic metadata was included differed by source and by participant, and the metadata was provided uncurated.

The immunoSEQ Assay, a bias-controlled multiplex PCR, was used to amplify TCRbeta CDR3 regions from genomic DNA. As for how the authors treated the data: Nucleated cell counts per sample were estimated from amplification of reference gene primers within the assay. Sequence reads were collapsed and filtered to measure the absolute abundance of every unique TCRbeta CDR3 rearrangement. For each sample, productive Simpson clonality was calculated by taking the square root of Simpson's diversity index across productive rearrangements. TCRdb's version of the immuneACCESS table is confined to in-frame rearrangements and falls short of the full clone set. An unresolved V gene accounts for under half of the shortfall where checked; the remainder is of unknown origin. For V, J and clone size, that table is used; D and trimming come from the DNA. The table for this sample lists roughly 58,000 clones; approximately 70% of them were counted only once. The ten largest account for around half of the sample.

From cysteine to phenylalanine, the CDR3 is 14 amino acids long. Only the CDR3 DNA is retained, 42 bases long and in frame from the first base. V gives up 3 bases and J gives up 7 bases, and the segment between their germline ends measures 13 bases. The germline V gene yields WSHSY for CDR1 and SAAADI for CDR2. Enrolling through a virtual design, the prospective study's participants ranged in age from roughly 18 to 100 years and lived across about two dozen United States geographic areas. In the prospective study, cohorts were assigned on the basis of participant-reported clinical history obtained from a screening survey and a study questionnaire. Exposed participants were defined as having been in contact with someone with a PCR-confirmed or clinician-diagnosed COVID-19 case within 2 weeks of study entry. Mobile phlebotomists in the prospective study collected whole blood, serum and a nasopharyngeal or oropharyngeal swab from every participant. Prospective study participants could optionally give additional blood draws and questionnaires over an approximately 2-month period. Blood samples from the prospective study were shipped frozen or at room temperature prior to DNA extraction.

The V and J segments used are TRBV10-2 and TRBJ2-1, and TRBD2 may be the D gene, going by 5 matching bases. The source material was PBMCs or T cells enriched from blood (not recorded which). This clonotype was obtained from a woman aged 60-75 years who had been exposed to COVID-19. The CDR3 protein sequence reads: CASSDFGNANEQFF. Here is the DNA: TGCGCCAGCAGTGACTTCGGGAACGCAAATGAGCAGTTCTTC.